This is a list of T cell receptor beta chains from one sample in a study of blood T cell repertoires in COVID-19. Clones were read by immunoSEQ multiplex PCR, and TCRdb kept only the in-frame ones, dropping some. This table holds roughly 36,000 clones, approximately 85% found once. Material for sequencing was peripheral blood. Receptors originate from a man in his 60s with active COVID-19. Each CDR3 is given with its conserved first and last residue. Each record gives: CDR3 protein, CDR3 DNA, clone size, J gene, D gene, V gene. The D gene is left open where the match is weak. A row's size may be missing; if present it is once, few, many or a size class.

CDR3aa: CATGTSSYNEQFF
CDR3nt: TGCGCCACGGGGACTAGCTCCTACAATGAGCAGTTCTTC
abundance: .
j_gene: TRBJ2-1
d_gene: TRBD2
v_gene: TRBV10-2

CDR3aa: CASSYGGGKSDTQYF
CDR3nt: TGTGCCAGCAGCTATGGGGGGGGAAAATCAGATACGCAGTATTTT
abundance: .
j_gene: TRBJ2-3
d_gene: TRBD2
v_gene: TRBV11-3

CDR3aa: CASSLWTSGPKGELFF
CDR3nt: TGTGCCAGCAGTCTGTGGACTAGCGGTCCTAAGGGGGAGCTGTTTTTT
abundance: .
j_gene: TRBJ2-2
d_gene: TRBD2
v_gene: TRBV7-2

CDR3aa: CASSIKGQGTEAFF
CDR3nt: TGTGCCAGCAGTATAAAGGGACAGGGCACTGAAGCTTTCTTT
abundance: .
j_gene: TRBJ1-1
d_gene: TRBD1
v_gene: TRBV6-5

CDR3aa: CASSQEWGLRGANVLTF
CDR3nt: TGTGCCAGCAGCCAAGAGTGGGGGCTTCGGGGGGCCAACGTCCTGACTTTC
abundance: once
j_gene: TRBJ2-6
d_gene: .
v_gene: TRBV3-1/TRBV3-2

CDR3aa: CASSLFGLAGAVETQYF
CDR3nt: TGTGCCAGCAGCTTGTTTGGATTAGCGGGAGCGGTGGAGACCCAGTACTTC
abundance: .
j_gene: TRBJ2-5
d_gene: TRBD2
v_gene: TRBV7-9

CDR3aa: CASSSSGRRNEQFF
CDR3nt: TGTGCCAGCAGCTCTAGCGGGAGGAGGAATGAGCAGTTCTTC
abundance: .
j_gene: TRBJ2-1
d_gene: TRBD2
v_gene: TRBV7-7

CDR3aa: CASSVDGSGRFETQYF
CDR3nt: TGTGCCAGCAGCGTAGACGGTAGCGGGAGATTCGAGACCCAGTACTTC
abundance: .
j_gene: TRBJ2-5
d_gene: TRBD2
v_gene: TRBV9

CDR3aa: CASSSSGSRADTQYF
CDR3nt: TGTGCCAGCAGCTCCAGCGGGAGTCGGGCAGATACGCAGTATTTT
abundance: .
j_gene: TRBJ2-3
d_gene: TRBD2
v_gene: TRBV11-2

CDR3aa: CASSSGTGYEQYF
CDR3nt: TGTGCCAGCAGTTCCGGGACAGGATACGAGCAGTACTTC
abundance: .
j_gene: TRBJ2-7
d_gene: TRBD1
v_gene: TRBV6-6

CDR3aa: CASSQRTGNYEQYF
CDR3nt: TGTGCCAGTAGCCAACGGACAGGCAACTACGAGCAGTACTTC
abundance: .
j_gene: TRBJ2-7
d_gene: TRBD1
v_gene: TRBV19

CDR3aa: CASSVEAGGGADTQYF
CDR3nt: TGTGCCAGCAGCGTAGAAGCGGGGGGGGGCGCAGATACGCAGTATTTT
abundance: .
j_gene: TRBJ2-3
d_gene: TRBD2
v_gene: TRBV9

CDR3aa: CASSLRQTYGYTF
CDR3nt: TGTGCCAGCAGCTTGAGACAGACGTATGGCTACACCTTC
abundance: .
j_gene: TRBJ1-2
d_gene: .
v_gene: TRBV5-4

CDR3aa: CASRPSGSIYEQYF
CDR3nt: TGTGCCAGCAGGCCAAGCGGGAGTATCTACGAGCAGTACTTC
abundance: once
j_gene: TRBJ2-7
d_gene: TRBD2
v_gene: TRBV6-5

CDR3aa: CASNAWRTSSYNEQFF
CDR3nt: TGTGCCAGCAATGCTTGGAGGACGAGCTCCTACAATGAGCAGTTCTTC
abundance: .
j_gene: TRBJ2-1
d_gene: .
v_gene: TRBV7-2

CDR3aa: CASNPGGSSYEQYF
CDR3nt: TGTGCCAGCAACCCCGGGGGATCAAGCTACGAGCAGTACTTC
abundance: .
j_gene: TRBJ2-7
d_gene: .
v_gene: TRBV6-5

CDR3aa: CASRPHGRESLSSYNEQFF
CDR3nt: TGTGCCAGCAGGCCGCACGGGCGGGAGTCCCTAAGCTCCTACAATGAGCAGTTCTTC
abundance: few
j_gene: TRBJ2-1
d_gene: TRBD2
v_gene: TRBV7-3

CDR3aa: CASSPRTSGRNEQFF
CDR3nt: TGTGCCAGCAGCCCCCGGACTAGCGGGAGAAATGAGCAGTTCTTC
abundance: .
j_gene: TRBJ2-1
d_gene: TRBD2
v_gene: TRBV7-9

CDR3aa: CASSPAGTGGYEQYF
CDR3nt: TGTGCCAGCAGTCCAGCTGGGACAGGGGGCTACGAGCAGTACTTC
abundance: .
j_gene: TRBJ2-7
d_gene: TRBD1
v_gene: TRBV28

CDR3aa: CASSYSILAYEQYF
CDR3nt: TGTGCCAGCAGTTACTCGATCCTAGCCTACGAGCAGTACTTC
abundance: .
j_gene: TRBJ2-7
d_gene: .
v_gene: TRBV6-6

CDR3aa: CASSPSGRASYEQYF
CDR3nt: TGTGCCAGCTCACCCAGCGGGAGGGCCTCCTACGAGCAGTACTTC
abundance: .
j_gene: TRBJ2-7
d_gene: TRBD2
v_gene: TRBV18

CDR3aa: CASSVAGIGNTIYF
CDR3nt: TGTGCCAGCAGTGTGGCAGGGATCGGAAACACCATATATTTT
abundance: .
j_gene: TRBJ1-3
d_gene: .
v_gene: TRBV25-1

CDR3aa: CASSQRTGVVPYGYTF
CDR3nt: TGTGCCAGTAGCCAGAGGACAGGCGTAGTCCCCTATGGCTACACCTTC
abundance: once
j_gene: TRBJ1-2
d_gene: TRBD1
v_gene: TRBV19

CDR3aa: CASGLDTSTDTQYF
CDR3nt: TGTGCTAGTGGTTTGGACACGAGCACAGATACGCAGTATTTT
abundance: few
j_gene: TRBJ2-3
d_gene: .
v_gene: TRBV12-5

CDR3aa: CASSDTSGRETQYF
CDR3nt: TGTGCCAGCAGCGACACTAGCGGGAGAGAGACCCAGTACTTC
abundance: .
j_gene: TRBJ2-5
d_gene: TRBD2
v_gene: TRBV5-6

CDR3aa: CASTPGLAGGLVGQFF
CDR3nt: TGCGCCAGCACCCCCGGACTAGCGGGAGGCCTGGTGGGGCAGTTCTTC
abundance: .
j_gene: TRBJ2-1
d_gene: TRBD2
v_gene: TRBV5-1

CDR3aa: CASSELQGAYGYTF
CDR3nt: TGCGCCAGCAGCGAGCTACAGGGGGCATACGGCTACACCTTC
abundance: .
j_gene: TRBJ1-2
d_gene: TRBD1
v_gene: TRBV5-1

CDR3aa: CASSPTNFYGYTF
CDR3nt: TGTGCCAGCAGCCCGACAAATTTCTATGGCTACACCTTC
abundance: once
j_gene: TRBJ1-2
d_gene: .
v_gene: TRBV28

CDR3aa: CASNLFVGAGTEAFF
CDR3nt: TGCGCCAGCAACCTTTTCGTGGGGGCAGGGACTGAAGCTTTCTTT
abundance: once
j_gene: TRBJ1-1
d_gene: .
v_gene: TRBV5-1

CDR3aa: CATSTLTGNEQYF
CDR3nt: TGTGCCACCAGCACACTGACAGGGAACGAGCAGTACTTC
abundance: .
j_gene: TRBJ2-7
d_gene: TRBD1
v_gene: TRBV15

CDR3aa: CASSLGLASYNEQFF
CDR3nt: TGTGCCAGCAGCTTAGGACTAGCGAGTTACAATGAGCAGTTCTTC
abundance: .
j_gene: TRBJ2-1
d_gene: TRBD2
v_gene: TRBV11-2

CDR3aa: CASSLAGGSNQPQHF
CDR3nt: TGCGCCAGCAGCTTGGCAGGGGGCAGCAATCAGCCCCAGCATTTT
abundance: .
j_gene: TRBJ1-5
d_gene: TRBD1
v_gene: TRBV5-1

CDR3aa: CASSLGLAGAGDTQYF
CDR3nt: TGCGCCAGCAGCCTAGGACTAGCGGGAGCTGGAGATACGCAGTATTTT
abundance: .
j_gene: TRBJ2-3
d_gene: TRBD2
v_gene: TRBV5-1

CDR3aa: CASSPGRLVRGGDTQYF
CDR3nt: TGTGCCAGCAGCCCGGGACGTCTGGTTAGGGGGGGAGATACGCAGTATTTT
abundance: .
j_gene: TRBJ2-3
d_gene: .
v_gene: TRBV5-4

CDR3aa: CASSEGRDYEQYF
CDR3nt: TGTGCCAGCAGTGAAGGGAGAGACTACGAGCAGTACTTC
abundance: .
j_gene: TRBJ2-7
d_gene: .
v_gene: TRBV6-1

CDR3aa: CSVTHRVGQPQHF
CDR3nt: TGCAGCGTGACGCACAGGGTTGGGCAGCCCCAGCATTTT
abundance: .
j_gene: TRBJ1-5
d_gene: .
v_gene: TRBV29-1

CDR3aa: CASSLEASGRKQFF
CDR3nt: TGTGCCAGCAGCTTAGAAGCGAGCGGCAGGAAGCAGTTCTTC
abundance: .
j_gene: TRBJ2-1
d_gene: .
v_gene: TRBV7-9

CDR3aa: CATSDPKETSGRTYF
CDR3nt: TGTGCCACCAGTGATCCAAAAGAGACTAGCGGGAGAACGTACTTC
abundance: .
j_gene: TRBJ2-7
d_gene: TRBD2
v_gene: TRBV24-1

CDR3aa: CASSTRDRVRETQYF
CDR3nt: TGTGCCAGCAGTACCCGGGACAGGGTTCGGGAGACCCAGTACTTC
abundance: once
j_gene: TRBJ2-5
d_gene: TRBD1
v_gene: TRBV6-5

CDR3aa: CASSSGRGTSYEQYF
CDR3nt: TGCGCCAGCAGCTCCGGACGGGGGACTTCCTACGAGCAGTACTTC
abundance: .
j_gene: TRBJ2-7
d_gene: .
v_gene: TRBV5-1

CDR3aa: CASSYPGQDIQYF
CDR3nt: TGTGCCAGCAGCTATCCGGGACAGGACATTCAGTACTTC
abundance: .
j_gene: TRBJ2-4
d_gene: TRBD1
v_gene: TRBV7-2

CDR3aa: CATSKTDSSGNTIYF
CDR3nt: TGTGCCACCAGCAAGACGGACAGCTCTGGAAACACCATATATTTT
abundance: .
j_gene: TRBJ1-3
d_gene: .
v_gene: TRBV15

CDR3aa: CASSEYGLSSTDTQYF
CDR3nt: TGTGCCAGCAGTGAATATGGGCTGTCTAGCACAGATACGCAGTATTTT
abundance: .
j_gene: TRBJ2-3
d_gene: .
v_gene: TRBV25-1

CDR3aa: CARSLETAESYEQYF
CDR3nt: TGTGCCAGAAGCTTGGAGACGGCGGAGTCCTACGAGCAGTACTTC
abundance: .
j_gene: TRBJ2-7
d_gene: .
v_gene: TRBV5-3

CDR3aa: CASSVRLGGTDTQYF
CDR3nt: TGTGCCAGCAGCGTTCGACTAGGAGGCACAGATACGCAGTATTTT
abundance: .
j_gene: TRBJ2-3
d_gene: .
v_gene: TRBV9

CDR3aa: CASSGAGKTDTQYF
CDR3nt: TGTGCCAGCAGTGGGGCAGGGAAAACAGATACGCAGTATTTT
abundance: once
j_gene: TRBJ2-3
d_gene: .
v_gene: TRBV2

CDR3aa: CASSGGRVMNTEAFF
CDR3nt: TGCGCCAGCAGCGGTGGCAGGGTCATGAACACTGAAGCTTTCTTT
abundance: .
j_gene: TRBJ1-1
d_gene: .
v_gene: TRBV5-1

CDR3aa: CASSQRGTGGLNEKLFF
CDR3nt: TGTGCCAGCAGCCAAAGAGGAACAGGGGGTCTTAATGAAAAACTGTTTTTT
abundance: .
j_gene: TRBJ1-4
d_gene: TRBD1
v_gene: TRBV3-1/TRBV3-2

CDR3aa: CASSQRTSGRYSYNEQFF
CDR3nt: TGTGCCAGCAGCCAAAGGACTAGCGGGAGGTACAGCTACAATGAGCAGTTCTTC
abundance: .
j_gene: TRBJ2-1
d_gene: TRBD2
v_gene: TRBV7-8

CDR3aa: CASSVTAGLNTGELFF
CDR3nt: TGTGCTAGCAGCGTTACAGCAGGGCTAAACACCGGGGAGCTGTTTTTT
abundance: .
j_gene: TRBJ2-2
d_gene: .
v_gene: TRBV7-7

CDR3aa: CASSFSGTGSYEQYF
CDR3nt: TGCGCCAGCAGCTTTTCCGGGACAGGGTCCTACGAGCAGTACTTC
abundance: .
j_gene: TRBJ2-7
d_gene: TRBD1
v_gene: TRBV5-1

CDR3aa: CATSSTGTGVAQHF
CDR3nt: TGTGCCACCAGCAGCACGGGGACAGGGGTAGCCCAGCATTTT
abundance: once
j_gene: TRBJ1-5
d_gene: TRBD1
v_gene: TRBV15

CDR3aa: CASSTPRASGTDTQYF
CDR3nt: TGTGCCAGTAGTACCCCAAGGGCTAGCGGCACAGATACGCAGTATTTT
abundance: .
j_gene: TRBJ2-3
d_gene: .
v_gene: TRBV19

CDR3aa: CASRTAGLAGYNEQFF
CDR3nt: TGTGCCAGCAGGACTGCCGGACTAGCGGGGTACAATGAGCAGTTCTTC
abundance: few
j_gene: TRBJ2-1
d_gene: TRBD2
v_gene: TRBV7-3

CDR3aa: CASSLTTSGSTDTQYF
CDR3nt: TGTGCCAGCAGCTTGACGACTAGCGGGTCCACAGATACGCAGTATTTT
abundance: few
j_gene: TRBJ2-3
d_gene: TRBD2
v_gene: TRBV5-6

CDR3aa: CASSVEGTELTDTQYF
CDR3nt: TGTGCCAGCAGCGTAGAAGGGACAGAGCTCACAGATACGCAGTATTTT
abundance: .
j_gene: TRBJ2-3
d_gene: TRBD1
v_gene: TRBV9

CDR3aa: CASREKGASYGYTF
CDR3nt: TGTGCCAGCAGAGAGAAGGGGGCGAGCTATGGCTACACCTTC
abundance: .
j_gene: TRBJ1-2
d_gene: TRBD1
v_gene: TRBV2

CDR3aa: CASSSGDRNYEQYF
CDR3nt: TGTGCCAGCAGTTCGGGGGACAGAAACTACGAGCAGTACTTC
abundance: .
j_gene: TRBJ2-7
d_gene: .
v_gene: TRBV27

CDR3aa: CASSSTGVGGELFF
CDR3nt: TGTGCCAGTAGTAGTACAGGGGTGGGCGGGGAGCTGTTTTTT
abundance: .
j_gene: TRBJ2-2
d_gene: TRBD1
v_gene: TRBV19